This is a list of T cell receptor beta chains from one sample in a study of blood T cell repertoires in COVID-19. The assay was immunoSEQ multiplex PCR, and TCRdb's table has in-frame clones only and misses some. The table records about 73,000 clones, about 83% of them present only once. Sequenced input: peripheral blood. The receptors were gathered from a woman between 55 and 75 years old with acute or convalescent COVID-19. Each CDR3 is given with its conserved first and last residue. D genes are given only for firm matches. Not all rows give a size; the values are once, few, many and, for expanded clones, a class.

>TRBJ2-3|TRBD2|.|TRBV27
CASSLSGTSLDTQYF
TGTGCCAGCAGTTTATCGGGGACTAGCCTGGATACGCAGTATTTT
>TRBJ1-2|.|.|TRBV5-1
CASSPTVKANYGYTF
TGCGCCAGCAGCCCGACAGTAAAGGCTAACTATGGCTACACCTTC
>TRBJ1-4|.|.|TRBV2
CASSEWTHPNEKLFF
TGTGCCAGCAGTGAGTGGACACATCCTAATGAAAAACTGTTTTTT
>TRBJ2-1|TRBD2|.|TRBV24-1
CATSGGAFNEQFF
TGTGCCACCAGCGGGGGGGCATTCAATGAGCAGTTCTTC
>TRBJ2-2|TRBD1|once|TRBV6-5
CASSLNRGPVAGELFF
TGTGCCAGCAGTTTAAACAGGGGCCCCGTTGCCGGGGAGCTGTTTTTT
>TRBJ1-2|.|.|TRBV19
CASSISGSVYGYTF
TGTGCCAGTAGTATTTCGGGATCGGTTTATGGCTACACCTTC
>TRBJ2-7|TRBD1|.|TRBV3-1/TRBV3-2
CASSQESGTGLIYEQYF
TGTGCCAGCAGCCAAGAGTCAGGGACAGGGTTAATTTACGAGCAGTACTTC
>TRBJ2-6|TRBD1|.|TRBV7-2
CASSSAGTGVGANVLTF
TGTGCCAGCAGCTCGGCCGGGACAGGGGTCGGGGCCAACGTCCTGACTTTC
>TRBJ1-1|TRBD1|.|TRBV6-6
CASEGALAEAFF
TGTGCCAGTGAGGGGGCGCTTGCTGAAGCTTTCTTT
>TRBJ1-2|.|.|TRBV27
CASSLTGVNYGYTF
TGTGCCAGCAGTTTAACCGGAGTTAACTATGGCTACACCTTC
>TRBJ1-6|TRBD1|.|TRBV10-3
CAISETGGTGGNSYNSPLHF
TGTGCCATCAGTGAGACGGGAGGGACAGGGGGTAACTCCTATAATTCACCCCTCCACTTT
>TRBJ2-1|TRBD2|.|TRBV6-5
CASETSGGEEQFF
TGTGCCAGCGAGACTAGCGGGGGGGAAGAGCAGTTCTTC
>TRBJ1-2|TRBD1|.|TRBV2
CASSDFLRDRVSFTF
TGTGCCAGCAGCGACTTTCTCCGGGACAGGGTTTCGTTCACCTTC
>TRBJ1-3|TRBD1|.|TRBV6-5
CASRKGGSRNTIYF
TGTGCCAGCAGGAAAGGGGGCTCTAGAAACACCATATATTTT
>TRBJ1-4|.|.|TRBV5-4
CASSTGQDGEKLFF
TGTGCCAGCAGCACCGGACAAGATGGGGAAAAACTGTTTTTT
>TRBJ2-3|TRBD1|.|TRBV5-1
CASSPGQGVDTQYF
TGCGCCAGCAGCCCGGGACAGGGGGTAGATACGCAGTATTTT
>TRBJ2-3|TRBD2|.|TRBV10-2
CASSLAGGSDTQYF
TGCGCCAGCAGCTTGGCGGGGGGATCAGATACGCAGTATTTT
>TRBJ1-4|.|.|TRBV19
CASRPDSHYEKLFF
TGTGCCAGTAGACCGGACAGCCACTATGAAAAACTGTTTTTT
>TRBJ1-2|TRBD1|.|TRBV5-5
CASGDRGAYGYTF
TGTGCCAGCGGGGACAGGGGTGCCTATGGCTACACCTTC
>TRBJ2-7|.|.|TRBV18
CASSPPRQISEQYF
TGTGCCAGCTCACCACCGAGGCAGATCTCCGAGCAGTACTTC
>TRBJ1-1|TRBD1|.|TRBV5-1
CASSLAAGGFTEAFF
TGCGCCAGCAGCTTGGCGGCAGGGGGCTTCACTGAAGCTTTCTTT
>TRBJ1-2|TRBD1|.|TRBV11-2
CASSSEGAGGYTF
TGTGCCAGCAGCTCGGAGGGGGCGGGTGGCTACACCTTC
>TRBJ2-7|TRBD1|.|TRBV10-3
CAISSGQGNYEQYF
TGTGCCATCAGCAGTGGACAGGGTAATTACGAGCAGTACTTC
>TRBJ1-1|.|.|TRBV18
CASSLDSGFTEAFF
TGTGCCAGCTCACTTGACTCAGGGTTCACTGAAGCTTTCTTT
>TRBJ2-3|TRBD2|once|TRBV4-2
CASSQDLLAGSFTDTQYF
TGTGCCAGCAGCCAAGATCTGCTAGCGGGGAGCTTCACAGATACGCAGTATTTT
>TRBJ2-3|.|.|TRBV5-8
CASSFAWRGLGQADTQYF
TGTGCCAGCAGCTTTGCCTGGCGGGGACTGGGGCAGGCAGATACGCAGTATTTT